This is a list of T cell receptor beta chains from one sample in a study of blood T cell repertoires in COVID-19. The repertoire was sequenced with immunoSEQ multiplex PCR; TCRdb's copy has only in-frame clones and lacks some. The data contain roughly 82,000 clones, around 83% of them singletons. The specimen was peripheral blood. Receptors were obtained from a woman in her sixties or seventies with acute or convalescent COVID-19. CDR3s include the opening cysteine and the closing phenylalanine or tryptophan. Each record gives: V gene, D gene, J gene, CDR3 length, clone size, CDR3 protein, CDR3 DNA. D genes are given only for firm matches. Clone size, where shown, is once, few, many, or a class for clones that have expanded.

TRBV13	NA	TRBJ2-3	14	NA	CASSLGKSVDTQYF	TGTGCCAGCAGCCTCGGTAAAAGCGTTGATACGCAGTATTTT
TRBV5-1	TRBD1	TRBJ1-2	17	NA	CASSLAGTKGTGNGYTF	TGCGCCAGCAGCTTGGCCGGCACCAAGGGGACAGGGAATGGCTACACCTTC
TRBV7-2	NA	TRBJ2-1	14	NA	CASSLRFRGHEQFF	TGTGCCAGCAGCTTAAGGTTTAGGGGCCATGAGCAGTTCTTC
TRBV6-5	NA	TRBJ1-2	14	NA	CASRTQGIHYGYTF	TGTGCCAGCAGAACGCAGGGGATCCACTATGGCTACACCTTC
TRBV9	NA	TRBJ2-1	12	NA	CASSPAGNEQFF	TGTGCCAGCAGCCCGGCGGGGAATGAGCAGTTCTTC
TRBV27	TRBD1	TRBJ1-5	15	NA	CASSWAGQSNQPQHF	TGTGCCAGCAGTTGGGCGGGACAGAGTAATCAGCCCCAGCATTTT
TRBV30	TRBD1	TRBJ1-1	12	NA	CAWSSQGVKAFF	TGTGCCTGGAGTTCCCAGGGGGTAAAAGCTTTCTTT
TRBV7-2	NA	TRBJ2-7	15	NA	CASSLGLGASYEQYF	TGTGCCAGCAGCTTAGGGCTGGGAGCGTCCTACGAGCAGTACTTC
TRBV7-6	NA	TRBJ1-5	15	NA	CASSPAGGGNQPQHF	TGTGCCAGCAGCCCAGCCGGGGGAGGCAATCAGCCCCAGCATTTT
TRBV11-3	TRBD2	TRBJ2-1	16	NA	CASSSWVAGEDNEQFF	TGTGCCAGCAGCTCATGGGTAGCGGGAGAGGACAATGAGCAGTTCTTC
TRBV27	NA	TRBJ2-2	16	once	CASSLHADITAGELFF	TGTGCCAGCAGTTTACATGCGGACATCACAGCCGGGGAGCTGTTTTTT
TRBV7-2	NA	TRBJ2-1	15	NA	CASRQTGTNYNEQFF	TGTGCCAGCAGACAAACCGGGACAAACTACAATGAGCAGTTCTTC
TRBV5-8	TRBD2	TRBJ2-5	18	NA	CASSGQTSGGASWETQYF	TGTGCCAGCAGCGGGCAAACTAGCGGGGGGGCATCCTGGGAGACCCAGTACTTC
TRBV12-3/TRBV12-4	NA	TRBJ1-1	12	NA	CASRLGGFEAFF	TGTGCCAGCAGGCTTGGGGGGTTTGAAGCTTTCTTT
TRBV24-1	NA	TRBJ2-5	13	NA	CATSGEVQETQYF	TGTGCCACCAGTGGGGAGGTCCAAGAGACCCAGTACTTC
TRBV11-3	NA	TRBJ1-4	14	NA	CASSSGIGREKLFF	TGTGCCAGCAGCTCCGGGATTGGGCGGGAAAAACTGTTTTTT
TRBV3-1/TRBV3-2	NA	TRBJ1-1	13	NA	CASSPVSAERAFF	TGTGCCAGCAGCCCCGTTTCCGCGGAGAGGGCTTTCTTT
TRBV2	TRBD2	TRBJ2-1	15	NA	CASSALAGDYNEQFF	TGTGCCAGCAGTGCCCTAGCGGGAGACTACAATGAGCAGTTCTTC
TRBV4-1	TRBD1	TRBJ2-3	16	once	CASSQGPWTGIDTQYF	TGCGCCAGCAGCCAAGGGCCTTGGACAGGGATAGATACGCAGTATTTT
TRBV11-3	TRBD1	TRBJ1-1	14	NA	CASSRDSWNTEAFF	TGTGCCAGCAGCAGGGACAGCTGGAACACTGAAGCTTTCTTT
TRBV7-9	TRBD1	TRBJ1-5	15	NA	CASSPPGTGNQPQHF	TGTGCCAGCAGCCCCCCCGGGACAGGGAACCAGCCCCAGCATTTT
TRBV7-2	TRBD1	TRBJ1-1	13	NA	CASMYHRGGEAFF	TGTGCCAGCATGTACCACAGGGGCGGTGAAGCTTTCTTT
TRBV7-2	NA	TRBJ1-4	15	few	CASSQQGATNEKLFF	TGTGCCAGCAGCCAGCAGGGTGCAACTAATGAAAAACTGTTTTTT
TRBV6-6	NA	TRBJ2-2	15	NA	CASSYSSRDTGELFF	TGTGCCAGCAGTTACTCGTCGAGGGACACCGGGGAGCTGTTTTTT
TRBV9	NA	TRBJ2-3	13	NA	CASSGDFADTQYF	TGTGCCAGCAGCGGGGACTTTGCAGATACGCAGTATTTT
TRBV5-6	NA	TRBJ2-7	13	NA	CASSLPPSYEQYF	TGTGCCAGCAGCCTTCCCCCCAGCTACGAGCAGTACTTC
TRBV6-5	TRBD1	TRBJ1-2	14	NA	CASRGQGAVYGYTF	TGTGCCAGCAGGGGACAGGGAGCGGTTTATGGCTACACCTTC
TRBV7-9	TRBD1	TRBJ1-6	17	NA	CASSLPGQVFGNSPLHF	TGTGCCAGCAGCCTACCGGGACAGGTCTTTGGAAATTCACCCCTCCACTTT
TRBV6-1	TRBD1	TRBJ1-5	17	NA	CASSALQGILSNQPQHF	TGTGCCAGCAGTGCTTTACAGGGGATCCTTAGCAATCAGCCCCAGCATTTT
TRBV6-2/TRBV6-3	NA	TRBJ2-7	14	NA	CASSNPQGSYEQYF	TGTGCCAGCAGCAACCCCCAGGGTTCCTACGAGCAGTACTTC
TRBV14	TRBD1	TRBJ1-1	16	NA	CASSQDLGQVNTEAFF	TGTGCCAGCAGCCAAGATCTTGGACAGGTAAACACTGAAGCTTTCTTT
TRBV6-2/TRBV6-3	NA	TRBJ1-1	13	NA	CASSRQMNTEAFF	TGTGCCAGCAGCCGACAGATGAACACTGAAGCTTTCTTT
TRBV6-1	NA	TRBJ1-1	13	NA	CASTARQNFEAFF	TGTGCCAGCACCGCTAGACAGAATTTTGAAGCTTTCTTT
TRBV18	TRBD1	TRBJ1-1	15	NA	CASSSGQSMNTEAFF	TGTGCCAGCTCATCGGGACAGAGCATGAACACTGAAGCTTTCTTT
TRBV2	TRBD2	TRBJ2-2	17	NA	CASSWVLAGLNTGELFF	TGTGCCAGCAGTTGGGTTCTAGCGGGCCTGAACACCGGGGAGCTGTTTTTT
TRBV5-4	TRBD1	TRBJ2-1	16	NA	CASSLGGTGNYNEQFF	TGTGCCAGCAGCTTGGGTGGGACAGGGAACTACAATGAGCAGTTCTTC
TRBV20-1	NA	TRBJ1-1	11	NA	CSAGVLDEAFF	TGCAGTGCAGGAGTACTGGATGAAGCTTTCTTT
TRBV6-4	NA	TRBJ1-2	12	NA	CASSDGGVGYTF	TGTGCCAGCAGTGACGGCGGGGTCGGCTACACCTTC
TRBV2	NA	TRBJ2-1	15	NA	CASSFDSSPFNEQFF	TGTGCCAGCAGTTTCGACAGCTCACCATTCAATGAGCAGTTCTTC
TRBV5-1	NA	TRBJ1-4	15	NA	CASSDNRGPNEKLFF	TGCGCCAGCAGCGACAACAGAGGGCCAAATGAAAAACTGTTTTTT
TRBV7-9	NA	TRBJ1-2	14	once	CASSSQQANYGYTF	TGTGCCAGCAGCTCACAACAGGCGAACTATGGCTACACCTTC
TRBV7-2	NA	TRBJ1-6	14	once	CASSYRDPNSPLHF	TGTGCCAGCAGCTACAGGGACCCAAATTCACCCCTCCACTTT
TRBV7-3	TRBD2	TRBJ2-3	15	NA	CASSFSGASTDTQYF	TGTGCCAGCAGCTTTAGCGGGGCGAGCACAGATACGCAGTATTTT